Ten or more counts support the clone carrying this T cell receptor (beta chain). Its antigen is not identified. According to the study, TCR beta libraries were built with iRepertoire HTBI primers and CDR3-region Arm-PCR. Original processing methods: Across samples, 60 or so TRBV and about 13 TRBJ segments were found. MiXCR, run by TCRdb on the multiplex PCR reads, gives a single entry per CDR3 protein. The V and J calls here are based on TCRdb, not the publication. Of roughly 510,000 distinct CDR3 sequences in the sample, roughly 15% were seen once. Documented time point: newly diagnosed GD, antithyroid drugs for less than 3 months. RNA isolated from PBMCs was used to make the TCR library. Germline V gives CDR1 LNHNV, CDR2 YYDKDF (reference sequence). This CDR3 comprises 17 residues. The junction had 9 bases not matched to a gene; V was cut back by 1 base and J by 6 bases. The sample belongs to a study of regulatory T cells in long-lasting Graves disease. Notes on the study in general: There was favoring of TRBV28, TRBJ1-2 and TRBJ2-5 in persistent disease.

These data were also reused for a study on T cells in Graves' hyperthyroidism and ophthalmopathy. This second study notes: Blood samples included most of the expanded thyroid clonotypes exceeding 0.001.

This material consisted of peripheral blood mononuclear cells (PBMCs), taken at new diagnosis, from a patient treated with antithyroid drugs. V is TRBV15 and J is TRBJ1-6; 7 positions match TRBD1. The source is a man aged 18 to 30 with Graves disease. CDR3 DNA sequence: TGTGCCACCAGCAGAGGTGCTGGGACAGCGAGTAATTCACCCCTCCACTTT. It specifies CATSRGAGTASNSPLHF.